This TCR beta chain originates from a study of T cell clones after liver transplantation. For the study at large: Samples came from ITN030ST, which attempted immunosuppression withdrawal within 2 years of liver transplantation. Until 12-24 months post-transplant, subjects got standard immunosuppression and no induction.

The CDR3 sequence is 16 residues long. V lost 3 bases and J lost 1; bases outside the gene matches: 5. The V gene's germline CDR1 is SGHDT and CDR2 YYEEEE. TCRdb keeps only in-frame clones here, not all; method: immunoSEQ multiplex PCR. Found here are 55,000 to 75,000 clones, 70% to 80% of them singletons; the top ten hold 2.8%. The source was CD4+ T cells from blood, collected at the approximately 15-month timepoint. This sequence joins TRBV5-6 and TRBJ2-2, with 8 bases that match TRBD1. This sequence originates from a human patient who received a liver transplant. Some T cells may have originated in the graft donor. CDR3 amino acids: CASSSPGGLNTGELFF. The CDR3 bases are TGTGCCAGCAGCTCCCCAGGGGGCCTGAACACCGGGGAGCTGTTTTTT.